This passage covers 2 T cell receptor beta chains from one sample sequenced in a study of shared clonotypes between healthy human individuals. Profiling relied on immunoSEQ multiplex PCR, and the TCRdb table lists in-frame clones only, not all of them. The sample has roughly 1,600,000 clones, roughly 98.5% seen once; the top ten hold roughly 0.35%. The source material was naive CD4+ T cells sorted from blood. Subset reported: CD45RA+ positively selected. These receptors were taken from a man aged 30-40 years in good health.

Details on this clone: The sample carries other DNA sequences with the same CDR3. The CDR3 reads CASSLRADTQYF. The CDR3 coding sequence is TGTGCCAGCAGCTTAAGGGCAGATACGCAGTATTTT. V and J are TRBV7-9 and TRBJ2-3, with D unresolved. V dropped 2 bases and J dropped 4 bases, with 4 bases sitting between them. Germline V CDR1 and CDR2: SEHNR, FQNEAQ (reference sequence). The CDR3 is 12 amino acids.

The V call is TRBV6-6, the J call TRBJ1-1; TRBD1 is a possible D gene (5 bases). Trimming left V 5 bases short and J 2 bases short, with 9 bases between. Germline lookup yields CDR1 MNHNY and CDR2 SVGAGI (reference sequence). The CDR3 is 13 amino acids. In DNA, the CDR3 is TGTGCCAGCAGTCTAGGACACAACACTGAAGCTTTCTTT. Its protein product is CASSLGHNTEAFF.